The next 14 T cell receptor beta chains were all read from a single sample in a study of cytomegalovirus exposure and HLA in healthy donors. This PCR relied on a set of 60 Vbeta primers and 13 Jbeta primers. Produced via immunoSEQ multiplex PCR; TCRdb's table is partial and in-frame only. Of under 40,000 clones in the sample, around 69% are singletons; the top ten hold roughly 7.9%. Sequencing used PBMCs. The receptors come from a woman aged 25 to 39 in good health and CMV-seropositive.

The V call is TRBV15, the J call TRBJ2-2, with TRBD1 matching over 9 bases. Germline V gene lookup returns CDR1 LNHNV and CDR2 YYDKDF (reference sequence). CDR3 length: 19 residues. Trimming removed 3 bases from V and 3 bases from J; junction bases left unmatched: 14. The CDR3 loop reads CATSSLHRGLPGDTGELFF. CDR3 DNA sequence: TGTGCCACCAGCAGTTTACACAGGGGGCTGCCCGGGGACACCGGGGAGCTGTTTTTT.

The V call is TRBV18, the J call TRBJ1-1, with 10 bases fitting TRBD1. Germline CDR1 reads KGHSH; CDR2 reads LQKENI. This CDR3 spans 15 amino acids. After removal of 3 bases from V and 6 bases from J, the junction contained 7 bases not matched to a gene. CDR3 loop: CASSPQGQGIAEAFF. The CDR3, as DNA: TGTGCCAGCTCACCCCAGGGACAGGGGATCGCTGAAGCTTTCTTT.

This clone was seen a single time. This chain uses TRBV6-1 with TRBJ2-7; D may be TRBD2 (6 bases). V was trimmed by 6 bases and J by 2 bases, leaving 17 bases between them. This CDR3 spans 15 amino acids. The germline V gene has CDR1 MNHNS and CDR2 SASEGT. The CDR3 protein is CASSPRTEGPYEQYF. CDR3 bases: TGTGCCAGCAGCCCCCGGACGGAGGGACCCTACGAGCAGTACTTC.

This chain uses TRBV6-5 with TRBJ1-1, with 9 bases aligning to TRBD1. V shed 4 bases, J shed 11 bases, and the junction held 2 bases outside the gene matches. The CDR3 runs 11 residues. The germline V gene has CDR1 MNHEY and CDR2 SVGAGI. CDR3 in DNA: TGTGCCAGCAGTTCGGACAGGGGTGCTTTCTTT. This gives the protein CASSSDRGAFF.

The rearrangement joins TRBV6-1 to TRBJ2-5, with D tentatively TRBD2 (6 bases). CDR3 length equals 15 residues. The germline CDR1 and CDR2 sequences are MNHNS and SASEGT. V shed 7 bases and J shed 1 base, with 16 bases lying between them. The CDR3 DNA reads as TGTGCCAGCATCCGGGGGATGGGGGGCCAAGAGACCCAGTACTTC. It codes for CASIRGMGGQETQYF.

This chain uses TRBV28 with TRBJ1-1; D is possibly TRBD1 (6 bases). This CDR3 region has 15 residues. The germline V gene encodes CDR1 MDHEN and CDR2 SYDVKM. V was trimmed by 3 bases and J by 2 bases, leaving 13 bases between them. The CDR3 loop reads CASSFWGGGNTEAFF. The CDR3 DNA reads as TGTGCCAGCAGTTTCTGGGGAGGGGGTAACACTGAAGCTTTCTTT.

V gene TRBV11-1 combines with J gene TRBJ1-6; D unclear. This CDR3 comprises 14 residues. V lost 6 bases and J 7 bases, leaving 13 bases between the germline ends. CDR1 is SGHAT, CDR2 FQDESV, per germline (reference sequence). The CDR3, as DNA: TGTGCCAGCAGTAACACTGAGAGGAATTCACCCCTCCACTTT. It yields the protein CASSNTERNSPLHF. The full variable domain, completed using reference TRBV11-1 and TRBJ1-6, is EAEVAQSPRYKITEKSQAVAFWCDPISGHATLYWYRQILGQGPELLVQFQDESVVDDSQLPKDRFSAERLKGVDSTLKIQPAELGDSAMYLCASSNTERNSPLHFGNGTRLTVT.

This clone has only a few counts. DNA of the CDR3: TGTGCCAGCAGTGAACTGAGACAGGGGGGCGTGCAGTACTTC. Translating gives CASSELRQGGVQYF. The chain couples TRBV6-1 to TRBJ2-7; TRBD1 agrees at 9 bases. This CDR3 spans 14 amino acids. V was pared by 2 bases and J by 9 bases, with 8 bases of the junction left unmatched. Per germline, CDR1 MNHNS and CDR2 SASEGT.

The chain carries TRBV18 and TRBJ1-5; D is possibly TRBD1 (5 bases). From germline, CDR1 is KGHSH and CDR2 LQKENI. The CDR3 extends over 16 amino acids. The V end was cut by 5 bases, the J end by 2 bases, with 16 bases between. CDR3 loop: CASSSDSPDGNQPQHF. The CDR3 nucleotides read TGTGCCAGCTCATCTGACAGTCCTGATGGCAATCAGCCCCAGCATTTT.

V and J are TRBV30 and TRBJ1-2; 8 bases match TRBD1. The length of the CDR3 is 17 residues. In germline, CDR1 is GTSNPN, CDR2 SVGIG (reference sequence). J was trimmed by 7 bases and V by 0 bases; bases with no gene match: 16. The CDR3 nucleotides read TGTGCCTGGAGTGTACTCGGACAGGGCACCAAGCTTGGTGGCTACACCTTC. Protein: CAWSVLGQGTKLGGYTF.

V usage is TRBV30 and J usage is TRBJ1-3; 8 bases match TRBD1. V dropped 0 bases and J dropped 4; count of bases not matched to a gene: 17. CDR3 size: 19 residues. In germline, CDR1 is GTSNPN, CDR2 SVGIG (reference sequence). CDR3 protein: CAWSVARGLRFDGGNTIYF. In DNA form, the CDR3 reads TGTGCCTGGAGTGTAGCCAGGGGGCTAAGATTTGACGGCGGAAACACCATATATTTT.

The chain has TRBV6-1 and TRBJ1-2; the match to TRBD1 covers 8 bases. J lost 4 bases, V lost 6 bases, and 4 bases had no gene match. Germline assignment: CDR1 MNHNS and CDR2 SASEGT. The CDR3 totals 13 residues. CDR3 nucleotide sequence: TGTGCCAGCAGGGACAGGGCCTCCTATGGCTACACCTTC. It yields the protein CASRDRASYGYTF.

The V call is TRBV12-2, the J call TRBJ1-2; the D call of TRBD1 is as the table states it, not checked on the DNA. TRBV12-2 is shown as a pseudogene. The CDR3 length is 21 residues. The CDR3, as DNA: TGTGCAAGTCGCAAAAGGGCCAGCCGGGACAGGGGTCGGGATAAAAACTATGGCTACACCTTC. Residues: CASRKRASRDRGRDKNYGYTF.

This chain uses TRBV5-4 with TRBJ2-3; 10 nucleotides line up with TRBD2. Germline V gene sequence: CDR1 SGHNT, CDR2 YYREEE (reference sequence). This CDR3 comprises 19 residues. The trim removed 0 bases at V and 0 bases at J, leaving 10 bases unmatched. The CDR3 DNA reads as TGTGCCAGCAGCTTGGATCTAGCGGGGGTACCTTTTAGCACAGATACGCAGTATTTT. Translated, it gives CASSLDLAGVPFSTDTQYF.